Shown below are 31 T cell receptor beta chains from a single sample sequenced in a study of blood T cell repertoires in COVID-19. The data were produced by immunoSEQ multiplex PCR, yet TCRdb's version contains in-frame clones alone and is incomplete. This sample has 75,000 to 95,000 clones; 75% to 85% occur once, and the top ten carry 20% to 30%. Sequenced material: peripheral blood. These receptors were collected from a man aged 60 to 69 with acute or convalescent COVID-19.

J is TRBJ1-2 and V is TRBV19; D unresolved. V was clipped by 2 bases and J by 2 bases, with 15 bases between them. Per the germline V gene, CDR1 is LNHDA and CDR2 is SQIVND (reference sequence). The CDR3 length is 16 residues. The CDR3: CASSIRYGGANYGYTF. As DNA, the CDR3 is TGTGCCAGTAGTATAAGGTACGGCGGAGCGAACTATGGCTACACCTTC.

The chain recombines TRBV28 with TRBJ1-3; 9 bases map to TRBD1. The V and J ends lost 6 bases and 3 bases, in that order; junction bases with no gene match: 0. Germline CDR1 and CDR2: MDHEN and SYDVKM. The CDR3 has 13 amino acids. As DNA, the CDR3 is TGTGCCAGCAGGGACAGGGGTGGAAACACCATATATTTT. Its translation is CASRDRGGNTIYF.

CDR3 bases: TGTGCCACCAGCAGAGCAACAGATACGCAGTATTTT. Residues: CATSRATDTQYF. The rearrangement joins TRBV15 to TRBJ2-3; D is unclear. Germline V lookup: CDR1 LNHNV, CDR2 YYDKDF (reference sequence). This CDR3 contains 12 residues. Trimming stripped 1 base from V and 3 bases from J, with 2 bases between.

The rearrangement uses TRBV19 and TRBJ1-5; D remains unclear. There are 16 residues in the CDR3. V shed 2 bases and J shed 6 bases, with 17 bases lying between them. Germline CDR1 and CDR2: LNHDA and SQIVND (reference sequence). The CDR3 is CASSIRGGQGFQPQHF. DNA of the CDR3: TGTGCCAGTAGTATAAGAGGAGGGCAAGGGTTTCAGCCCCAGCATTTT.

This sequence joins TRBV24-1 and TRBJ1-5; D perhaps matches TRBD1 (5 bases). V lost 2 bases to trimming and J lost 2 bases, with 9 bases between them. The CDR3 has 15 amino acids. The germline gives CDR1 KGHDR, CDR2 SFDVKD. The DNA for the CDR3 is TGTGCCACCAGTGATTCAGGGTTTGGCAATCAGCCCCAGCATTTT. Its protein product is CATSDSGFGNQPQHF.

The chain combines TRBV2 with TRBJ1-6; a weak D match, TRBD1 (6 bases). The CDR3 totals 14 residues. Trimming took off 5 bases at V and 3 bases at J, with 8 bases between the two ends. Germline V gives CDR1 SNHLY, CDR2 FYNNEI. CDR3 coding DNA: TGTGCCAGCAGTTCGGACAGCTATAATTCACCCCTCCACTTT. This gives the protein CASSSDSYNSPLHF.

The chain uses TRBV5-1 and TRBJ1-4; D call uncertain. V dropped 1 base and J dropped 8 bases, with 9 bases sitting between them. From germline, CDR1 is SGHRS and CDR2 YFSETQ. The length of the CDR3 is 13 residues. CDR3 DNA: TGCGCCAGCAGCTTGTTAGGCGGCGAAAAACTGTTTTTT. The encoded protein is CASSLLGGEKLFF.

CDR3 in amino acids: CASSVGPGTSYEQYF. In DNA, the CDR3 is TGTGCCAGCAGCGTGGGCCCCGGGACATCCTACGAGCAGTACTTC. The chain links TRBV9 to TRBJ2-7; D possibly corresponds to TRBD1 (6 bases). Germline V gene data show CDR1 as SGDLS and CDR2 as YYNGEE. V dropped 2 bases and J dropped 1 base, with 13 bases sitting between them. The CDR3 runs to 15 residues.

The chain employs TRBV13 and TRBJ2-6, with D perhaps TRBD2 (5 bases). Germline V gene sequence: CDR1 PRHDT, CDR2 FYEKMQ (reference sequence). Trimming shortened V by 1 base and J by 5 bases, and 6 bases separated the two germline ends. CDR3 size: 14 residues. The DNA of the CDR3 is TGTGCCAGCAGCTTAGTCGGGAGGGCCAACGTCCTGACTTTC. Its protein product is CASSLVGRANVLTF.

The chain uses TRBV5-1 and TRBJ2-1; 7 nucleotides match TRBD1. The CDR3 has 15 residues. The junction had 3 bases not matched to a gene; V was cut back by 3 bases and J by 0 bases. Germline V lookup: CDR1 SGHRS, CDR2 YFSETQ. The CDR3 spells CASSSDRSSYNEQFF. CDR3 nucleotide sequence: TGCGCCAGCAGCTCGGACAGGAGCTCCTACAATGAGCAGTTCTTC.

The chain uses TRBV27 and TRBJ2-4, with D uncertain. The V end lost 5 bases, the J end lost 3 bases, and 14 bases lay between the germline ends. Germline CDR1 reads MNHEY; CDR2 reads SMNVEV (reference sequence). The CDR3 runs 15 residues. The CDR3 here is CASSILGTGKNIQYF. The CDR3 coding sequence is TGTGCCAGCAGTATTCTAGGCACCGGCAAAAACATTCAGTACTTC.

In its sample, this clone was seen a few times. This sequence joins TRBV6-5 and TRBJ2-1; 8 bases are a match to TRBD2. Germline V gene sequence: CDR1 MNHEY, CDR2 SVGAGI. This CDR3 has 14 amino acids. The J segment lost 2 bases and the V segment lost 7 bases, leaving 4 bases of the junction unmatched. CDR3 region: CASKPGLAYNEQFF. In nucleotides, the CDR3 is TGTGCCAGCAAGCCGGGACTAGCCTACAATGAGCAGTTCTTC.

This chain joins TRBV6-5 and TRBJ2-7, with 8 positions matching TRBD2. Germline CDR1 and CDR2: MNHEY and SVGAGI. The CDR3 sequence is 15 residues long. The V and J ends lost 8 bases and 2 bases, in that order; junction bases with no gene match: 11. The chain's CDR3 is CASVFRTSPAYEQYF. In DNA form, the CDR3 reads TGTGCCAGCGTGTTCAGGACTAGCCCTGCCTACGAGCAGTACTTC.

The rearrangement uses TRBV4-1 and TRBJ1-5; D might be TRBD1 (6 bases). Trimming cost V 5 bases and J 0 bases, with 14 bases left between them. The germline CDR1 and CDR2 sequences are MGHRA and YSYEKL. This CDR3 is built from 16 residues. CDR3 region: CASSSHLQGSNQPQHF. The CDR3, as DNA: TGCGCCAGCAGCAGCCACTTACAGGGTAGCAATCAGCCCCAGCATTTT.

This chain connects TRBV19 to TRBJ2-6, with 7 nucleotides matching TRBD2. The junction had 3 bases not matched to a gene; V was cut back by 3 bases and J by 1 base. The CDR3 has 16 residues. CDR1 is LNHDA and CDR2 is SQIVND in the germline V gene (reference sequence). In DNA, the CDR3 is TGTGCCAGTAGTATTATCGGGGGGTCTGGGGCCAACGTCCTGACTTTC. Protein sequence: CASSIIGGSGANVLTF.

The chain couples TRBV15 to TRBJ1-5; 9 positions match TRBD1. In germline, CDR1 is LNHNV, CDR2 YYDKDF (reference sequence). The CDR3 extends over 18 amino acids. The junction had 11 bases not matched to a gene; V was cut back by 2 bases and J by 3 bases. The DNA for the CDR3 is TGTGCCACCAGCAGAAGTACAGGGGGCGGTTTAAACAATCAGCCCCAGCATTTT. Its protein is CATSRSTGGGLNNQPQHF.

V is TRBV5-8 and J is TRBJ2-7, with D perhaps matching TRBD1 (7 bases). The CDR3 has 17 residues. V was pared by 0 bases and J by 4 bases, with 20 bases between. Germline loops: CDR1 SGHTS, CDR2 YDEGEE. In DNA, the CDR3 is TGTGCCAGCAGCTTGGGGACTATAGTGGGGACAGCTTACGAGCAGTACGTC. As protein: CASSLGTIVGTAYEQYV.

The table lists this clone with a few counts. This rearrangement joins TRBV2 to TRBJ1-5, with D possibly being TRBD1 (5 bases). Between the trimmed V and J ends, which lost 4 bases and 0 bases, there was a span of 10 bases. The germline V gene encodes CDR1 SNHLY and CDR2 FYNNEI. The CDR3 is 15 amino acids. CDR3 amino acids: CASSGQGHSNQPQHF. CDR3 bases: TGTGCCAGCAGTGGGCAGGGTCATAGCAATCAGCCCCAGCATTTT.

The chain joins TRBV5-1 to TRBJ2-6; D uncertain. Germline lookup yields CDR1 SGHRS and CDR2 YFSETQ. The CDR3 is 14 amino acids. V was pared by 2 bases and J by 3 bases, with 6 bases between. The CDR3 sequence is CASSFPGGANVLTF. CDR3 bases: TGCGCCAGCAGCTTCCCCGGTGGGGCCAACGTCCTGACTTTC.

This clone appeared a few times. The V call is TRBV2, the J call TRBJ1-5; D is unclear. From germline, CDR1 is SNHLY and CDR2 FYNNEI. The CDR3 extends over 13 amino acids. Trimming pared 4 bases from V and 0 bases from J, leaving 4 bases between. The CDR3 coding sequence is TGTGCCAGCAGTGGTTATAGCAATCAGCCCCAGCATTTT. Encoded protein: CASSGYSNQPQHF. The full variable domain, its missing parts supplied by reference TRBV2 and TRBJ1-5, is EPEVTQTPSHQVTQMGQEVILRCVPISNHLYFYWYRQILGQKVEFLVSFYNNEISEKSEIFDDQFSVERPDGSNFTLKIRSTKLEDSAMYFCASSGYSNQPQHFGDGTRLSIL.

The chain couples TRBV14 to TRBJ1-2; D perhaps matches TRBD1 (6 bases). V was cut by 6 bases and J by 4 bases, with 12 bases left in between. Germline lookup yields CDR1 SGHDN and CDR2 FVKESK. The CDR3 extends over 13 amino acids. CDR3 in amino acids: CASSPGEGYGYTF. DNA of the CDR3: TGTGCCAGCAGTCCAGGGGAAGGCTATGGCTACACCTTC.

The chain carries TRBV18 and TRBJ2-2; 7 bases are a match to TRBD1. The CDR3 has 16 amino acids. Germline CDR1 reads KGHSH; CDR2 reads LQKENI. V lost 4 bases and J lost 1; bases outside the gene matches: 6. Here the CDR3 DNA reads TGTGCCAGCTCACGAGAGGGACAGAGGAACACCGGGGAGCTGTTTTTT. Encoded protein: CASSREGQRNTGELFF.

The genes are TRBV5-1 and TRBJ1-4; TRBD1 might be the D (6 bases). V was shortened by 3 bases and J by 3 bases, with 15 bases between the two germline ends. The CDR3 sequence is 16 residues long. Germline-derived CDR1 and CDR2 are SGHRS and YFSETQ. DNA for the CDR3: TGCGCCAGCAGCTCAGGACAGACGCGGGCTAATGAAAAACTGTTTTTT. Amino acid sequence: CASSSGQTRANEKLFF.

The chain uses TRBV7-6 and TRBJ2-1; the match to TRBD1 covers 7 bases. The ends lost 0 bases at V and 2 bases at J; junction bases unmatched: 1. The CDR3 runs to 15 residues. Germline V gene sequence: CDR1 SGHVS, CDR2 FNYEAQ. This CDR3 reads CASSLAGTAYNEQFF. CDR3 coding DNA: TGTGCCAGCAGCTTAGCAGGGACAGCCTACAATGAGCAGTTCTTC.

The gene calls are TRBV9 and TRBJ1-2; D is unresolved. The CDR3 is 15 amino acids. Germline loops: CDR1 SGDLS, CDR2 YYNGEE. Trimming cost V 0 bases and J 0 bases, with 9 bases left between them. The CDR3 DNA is TGTGCCAGCAGCGTAGCCCCAGGTTCTAACTATGGCTACACCTTC. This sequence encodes CASSVAPGSNYGYTF.

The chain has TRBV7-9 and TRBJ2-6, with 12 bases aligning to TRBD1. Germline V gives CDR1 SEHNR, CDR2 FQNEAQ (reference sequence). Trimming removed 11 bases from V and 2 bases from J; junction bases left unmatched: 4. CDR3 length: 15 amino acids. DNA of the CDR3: TGTGCCGGGACAGGGGGCGAGACTGGGGCCAACGTCCTGACTTTC. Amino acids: CAGTGGETGANVLTF. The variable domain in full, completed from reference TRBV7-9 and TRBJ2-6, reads DTGVSQNPRHKITKRGQNVTFRCDPISEHNRLYWYRQTLGQGPEFLTYFQNEAQLEKSRLLSDRFSAERPKGSFSTLEIQRTEQGDSAMYLCAGTGGETGANVLTFGAGSRLTVL.

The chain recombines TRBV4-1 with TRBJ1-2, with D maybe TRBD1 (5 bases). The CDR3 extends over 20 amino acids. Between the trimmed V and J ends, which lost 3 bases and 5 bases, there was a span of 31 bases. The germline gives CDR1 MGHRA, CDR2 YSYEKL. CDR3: CASSHARGATKGLQPYGYTF. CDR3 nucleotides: TGCGCCAGCAGCCACGCCAGAGGCGCGACAAAGGGGCTTCAACCTTATGGCTACACCTTC.

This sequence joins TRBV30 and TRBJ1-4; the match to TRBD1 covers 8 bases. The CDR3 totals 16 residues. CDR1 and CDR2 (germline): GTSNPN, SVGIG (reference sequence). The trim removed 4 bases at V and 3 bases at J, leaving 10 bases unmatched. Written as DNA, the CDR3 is TGTGCCTGGACCCCAGACAGGGGCAAGGCTAATGAAAAACTGTTTTTT. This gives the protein CAWTPDRGKANEKLFF.

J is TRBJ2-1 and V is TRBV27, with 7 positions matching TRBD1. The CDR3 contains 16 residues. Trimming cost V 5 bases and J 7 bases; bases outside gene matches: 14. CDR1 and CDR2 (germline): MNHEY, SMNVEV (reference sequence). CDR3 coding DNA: TGTGCCAGCAGTCCACCCCCCACGACAGGGAGAAATGAGCAGTTCTTC. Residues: CASSPPPTTGRNEQFF.

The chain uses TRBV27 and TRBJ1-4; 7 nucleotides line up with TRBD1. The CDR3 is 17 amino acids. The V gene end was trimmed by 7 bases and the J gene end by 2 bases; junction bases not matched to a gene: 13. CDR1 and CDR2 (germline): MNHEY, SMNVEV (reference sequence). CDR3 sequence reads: CASKPLGTRGTNEKLFF. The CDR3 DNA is TGTGCCAGCAAACCCCTTGGGACCAGGGGGACTAATGAAAAACTGTTTTTT. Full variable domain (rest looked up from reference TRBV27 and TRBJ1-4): EAQVTQNPRYLITVTGKKLTVTCSQNMNHEYMSWYRQDPGLGLRQIYYSMNVEVTDKGDVPEGYKVSRKEKRNFPLILESPSPNQTSLYFCASKPLGTRGTNEKLFFGSGTQLSVL.

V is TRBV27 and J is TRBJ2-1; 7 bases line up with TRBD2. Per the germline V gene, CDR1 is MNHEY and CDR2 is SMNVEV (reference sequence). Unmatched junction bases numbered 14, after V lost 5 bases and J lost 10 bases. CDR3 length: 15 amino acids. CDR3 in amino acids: CASSTMTSSPPEQFF. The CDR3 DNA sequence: TGTGCCAGCAGTACCATGACTAGCAGCCCGCCGGAGCAGTTCTTC.